The 24 T cell receptor beta chains below were found in one sample sequenced in a study of blood T cell repertoires in COVID-19. Sequenced by immunoSEQ multiplex PCR; TCRdb stores in-frame clones only, minus some. The data hold a few hundred thousand clones, with about 87% observed a single time. Sequences were obtained from PBMCs or T cells enriched from blood (not recorded which). These receptors were obtained from a woman aged 45-60 years who had recovered from COVID-19.

This clone was found once. The chain recombines TRBV24-1 with TRBJ2-6; 8 bases fit TRBD1. Germline trimming cut 3 bases from V and 4 bases from J; bases unmatched to any gene: 4. Germline loops: CDR1 KGHDR, CDR2 SFDVKD. The CDR3 has 16 amino acids. This chain's CDR3 is CATSDPQGVGANVLTF. The CDR3 DNA sequence: TGTGCCACCAGTGATCCACAGGGGGTAGGGGCCAACGTCCTGACTTTC.

The rearrangement joins TRBV12-3 or TRBV12-4 to TRBJ1-5; the D is unclear. The CDR3 has 13 residues. V was pared by 2 bases and J by 4 bases, with 6 bases between. This chain's CDR3 is CASSLSPNQPQHF. The DNA for the CDR3 is TGTGCCAGCAGTTTAAGCCCAAATCAGCCCCAGCATTTT.

V usage is TRBV5-1 and J usage is TRBJ2-1, with D perhaps matching TRBD2 (5 bases). The V and J ends lost 0 bases and 0 bases respectively, with 10 bases between them. In germline, CDR1 is SGHRS, CDR2 YFSETQ. The CDR3 length is 16 residues. The CDR3 is CASSLAGSSSYNEQFF. CDR3 DNA sequence: TGCGCCAGCAGCTTGGCGGGGTCTAGCTCCTACAATGAGCAGTTCTTC.

The chain combines TRBV9 with TRBJ2-6; D unclear. Germline V gene data show CDR1 as SGDLS and CDR2 as YYNGEE. The CDR3 is 14 residues long. Trimming shortened V by 1 base and J by 0 bases, and 2 bases separated the two germline ends. This CDR3 is CASSVYSGANVLTF. The CDR3 nucleotides are TGTGCCAGCAGCGTATACTCTGGGGCCAACGTCCTGACTTTC.

CDR3 nucleotide sequence: TGTGCCAGCAGCCCAGTCCCGGGACAGGGACCGAGCTCCTACGAGCAGTACTTC. It translates to CASSPVPGQGPSSYEQYF. This sequence joins TRBV5-4 and TRBJ2-7, with 9 bases that match TRBD1. CDR3 length: 18 amino acids. Germline values: CDR1 SGHNT, CDR2 YYREEE (reference sequence). V shed 4 bases, J shed 0 bases, and the junction held 14 bases outside the gene matches.

The chain links TRBV29-1 to TRBJ1-1; D is possibly TRBD1 (6 bases). From germline, CDR1 is SQVTM and CDR2 ANQGSEA. CDR3 length equals 13 residues. Trimming took 6 bases from V and 0 from J, leaving 11 bases between them. As DNA, the CDR3 is TGCAGCGTAGCCGACAGGTTGAACACTGAAGCTTTCTTT. Translated, it gives CSVADRLNTEAFF.

This rearrangement joins TRBV28 to TRBJ1-4, with D uncertain. The V and J ends lost 4 bases and 10 bases respectively, with 13 bases between them. CDR1 and CDR2 from the germline V gene are MDHEN and SYDVKM. This CDR3 spans 13 amino acids. The CDR3 region is CASSSLPARKLFF. The CDR3 bases are TGTGCCAGCAGTTCCCTGCCAGCGCGAAAACTGTTTTTT.

The V and J genes are TRBV7-9 and TRBJ2-4, with 7 positions matching TRBD2. J gave up 0 bases and V 5 bases, and 10 bases lay outside the gene matches. CDR1 and CDR2 from the germline V gene are SEHNR and FQNEAQ (reference sequence). This CDR3 region has 17 residues. CDR3 region: CASSEGSGTLAKNIQYF. The CDR3 nucleotides read TGTGCCAGCAGCGAGGGGAGCGGGACCTTAGCCAAAAACATTCAGTACTTC. The full variable domain, completed using reference TRBV7-9 and TRBJ2-4, is DTGVSQNPRHKITKRGQNVTFRCDPISEHNRLYWYRQTLGQGPEFLTYFQNEAQLEKSRLLSDRFSAERPKGSFSTLEIQRTEQGDSAMYLCASSEGSGTLAKNIQYFGAGTRLSVL.

V is TRBV10-3 and J is TRBJ2-3, with D perhaps TRBD2 (6 bases). The CDR3 is 15 amino acids. Germline V gene lookup returns CDR1 ENHRY and CDR2 SYGVKD. V lost 3 bases to trimming and J lost 2 bases, with 12 bases between them. This chain's CDR3 is CAISETGLTTDTQYF. The CDR3 coding sequence is TGTGCCATCAGTGAAACCGGACTAACCACAGATACGCAGTATTTT.

The chain carries TRBV10-3 and TRBJ2-3, with D possibly matching TRBD2 (6 bases). CDR1 and CDR2 from the germline V gene are ENHRY and SYGVKD. The CDR3 consists of 15 residues. V was shortened by 4 bases and J by 2 bases, with 13 bases between the two germline ends. CDR3 sequence (DNA): TGTGCCATCAGTGGCGGGGAACCCCTCACAGATACGCAGTATTTT. Translated, it gives CAISGGEPLTDTQYF.

The CDR3 is CASSLPGQVYGYTF. Here the CDR3 DNA reads TGTGCCAGCAGCTTACCCGGACAGGTTTATGGCTACACCTTC. The chain employs TRBV5-6 and TRBJ1-2; 7 bases fit TRBD1. J was trimmed by 5 bases and V by 2 bases; bases with no gene match: 6. This CDR3 is 14 amino acids long. CDR1 and CDR2 from the germline V gene are SGHDT and YYEEEE. The entire variable domain, with the rest obtained from reference TRBV5-6 and TRBJ1-2, is as follows: DAGVTQSPTHLIKTRGQQVTLRCSPKSGHDTVSWYQQALGQGPQFIFQYYEEEERQRGNFPDRFSGHQFPNYSSELNVNALLLGDSALYLCASSLPGQVYGYTFGSGTRLTVV.

This chain links TRBV29-1 with TRBJ2-3; D ambiguous. The CDR3 has 10 amino acids. Trimming shortened V by 4 bases and J by 6 bases, and 5 bases separated the two germline ends. Germline assignment: CDR1 SQVTM and CDR2 ANQGSEA. In DNA, the CDR3 is TGCAGCGTTGTCCTGGATACGCAGTATTTT. This codes for CSVVLDTQYF.

The chain is built from TRBV4-2 and TRBJ1-1, with TRBD1 matching 7 bases. Germline CDR1 reads LGHNA; CDR2 reads YNFKEQ. J was trimmed by 5 bases and V by 1 base; bases with no gene match: 10. The CDR3 is 16 amino acids. The CDR3 reads CASSQGEGAGGTEAFF. As DNA, the CDR3 is TGTGCCAGCAGCCAAGGAGAGGGGGCAGGAGGTACTGAAGCTTTCTTT.

This clone has only one observation. The CDR3 DNA sequence: TGTGCCAGCAGCTTCACGCACCGGGGCGAGCAGTACTTC. Protein: CASSFTHRGEQYF. The V gene is TRBV7-2, the J gene TRBJ2-7; maybe TRBD2 (5 bases). Trimming cost V 3 bases and J 6 bases, with 12 bases left between them. The CDR3 runs to 13 residues. CDR1 and CDR2 from the germline V gene are SGHTA and FQGNSA.

This rearrangement joins TRBV2 to TRBJ2-7; TRBD2 matches at 12 bases. The CDR3 runs to 18 residues. With 6 bases clipped from V and 9 bases from J, the junction kept 21 bases outside the gene matches. CDR1 and CDR2 from the germline V gene are SNHLY and FYNNEI. The chain's CDR3 is CASRDRLAGEATILVQYF. The CDR3 region has the DNA TGTGCCAGCAGGGATAGACTAGCGGGAGAAGCTACGATTCTCGTGCAGTACTTC. Combining the CDR3 with reference TRBV2 and TRBJ2-7 gives the whole variable domain EPEVTQTPSHQVTQMGQEVILRCVPISNHLYFYWYRQILGQKVEFLVSFYNNEISEKSEIFDDQFSVERPDGSNFTLKIRSTKLEDSAMYFCASRDRLAGEATILVQYFGPGTRLTVT.

This clone was counted a few times. The rearrangement joins TRBV21-1 to TRBJ1-6. TRBV21-1 is labeled a pseudogene. This CDR3 contains 15 residues. This chain's CDR3 is CASSWRGGIGSPLHF. The CDR3 DNA reads TGTGCCAGCAGCTGGCGTGGAGGGATCGGGTCACCCCTCCACTTT.

This chain joins TRBV5-5 and TRBJ1-2; maybe TRBD1 (5 bases). This CDR3 region has 16 residues. With 2 bases removed from V and 0 bases from J, the gap between germline ends came to 14 bases. Germline V gives CDR1 SGHKS, CDR2 YYEKEE (reference sequence). In DNA form, the CDR3 reads TGTGCCAGCAGCTTCCAGCCAGGGACTACTAACTATGGCTACACCTTC. It encodes CASSFQPGTTNYGYTF. Complete variable domain (other parts from reference TRBV5-5 and TRBJ1-2): DAGVTQSPTHLIKTRGQQVTLRCSPISGHKSVSWYQQVLGQGPQFIFQYYEKEERGRGNFPDRFSARQFPNYSSELNVNALLLGDSALYLCASSFQPGTTNYGYTFGSGTRLTVV.

The rearrangement links TRBV13 to TRBJ1-1, with D hard to call. Germline assignment: CDR1 PRHDT and CDR2 FYEKMQ (reference sequence). The CDR3 totals 15 residues. V was trimmed by 2 bases and J by 6 bases, leaving 16 bases between them. CDR3: CASSLRMGRRAEAFF. CDR3 DNA: TGTGCCAGCAGCTTACGTATGGGTAGGAGAGCTGAAGCTTTCTTT.

The chain is built from TRBV30 and TRBJ2-5; maybe TRBD1 (6 bases). In germline, CDR1 is GTSNPN, CDR2 SVGIG (reference sequence). With 4 bases removed from V and 5 bases from J, the gap between germline ends came to 11 bases. This CDR3 has 12 amino acids. The CDR3 loop is CAWTWGRETQYF. The CDR3 DNA follows: TGTGCCTGGACTTGGGGGCGCGAGACCCAGTACTTC.

The V call is TRBV5-4, the J call TRBJ1-4; D not resolved. The CDR3 is 11 residues long. Trimming stripped 4 bases from V and 11 bases from J, with 9 bases between. Looked up from germline, CDR1 is SGHNT and CDR2 is YYREEE (reference sequence). The CDR3 protein is CASSPRRKLFF. The CDR3, as DNA: TGTGCCAGCAGCCCTCGGCGGAAACTGTTTTTT.

The chain is built from TRBV7-3 and TRBJ1-5; D may be TRBD1 (5 bases). CDR3 length equals 13 residues. V lost 1 base, J lost 5 bases, and 6 bases lay in between. Per the germline V gene, CDR1 is SGHTA and CDR2 is FQGTGA. CDR3 protein: CASSLSRDQPQHF. CDR3 bases: TGTGCCAGCAGCTTAAGCAGGGATCAGCCCCAGCATTTT.

The genes are TRBV28 and TRBJ1-6, with 10 bases lining up with TRBD1. The V and J ends lost 2 bases and 6 bases, in that order; junction bases with no gene match: 1. The germline gives CDR1 MDHEN, CDR2 SYDVKM. This CDR3 is built from 15 residues. The CDR3 region is CASSLGQGVNSPLHF. The CDR3 nucleotides are TGTGCCAGCAGTTTAGGACAGGGGGTTAATTCACCCCTCCACTTT.

This sequence joins TRBV10-3 and TRBJ2-1; 11 nucleotides match TRBD2. J was trimmed by 3 bases and V by 9 bases; bases with no gene match: 10. In germline, CDR1 is ENHRY, CDR2 SYGVKD. This CDR3 comprises 16 residues. In DNA, the CDR3 is TGTGCCATAAGCGATTCCGGGACTAGCGGCTACAATGAGCAGTTCTTC. This translates into CAISDSGTSGYNEQFF.

V and J are TRBV30 and TRBJ2-5; the match to TRBD2 covers 8 bases. CDR3 length equals 15 residues. Germline CDR1 reads GTSNPN; CDR2 reads SVGIG (reference sequence). With V trimmed by 2 bases and J by 4 bases, 9 bases remained unmatched. The CDR3 DNA reads TGTGCCTGGAGTCGGGGGGGGACACTGGCAGAGACCCAGTACTTC. Translating gives CAWSRGGTLAETQYF.